This T cell receptor (beta chain) is drawn from a study of shared clonotypes between healthy human individuals. Some clones are missing from TCRdb's copy, which holds only in-frame ones; the method was immunoSEQ multiplex PCR. The data contain some 2,000,000 clones, approximately 96% of them singletons. Germline CDR1 and CDR2: SGHDT and YYEEEE. Between the trimmed V and J ends, which lost 1 base and 5 bases, there was a span of 15 bases. The CDR3 has 15 amino acids. The receptor comes from a young man in good health. The chain uses TRBV5-6 and TRBJ2-5; weak D call: TRBD1 (5 bases). Sequencing was done on a sample of naive CD4+ T cells sorted from blood. The subset is: CD45RA+ positively selected. The CDR3 sequence is CASSLKGILGETQYF. The CDR3 nucleotides read TGTGCCAGCAGCTTGAAGGGGATTCTCGGGGAGACCCAGTACTTC.